The present entry profiles one T cell receptor beta chain with its context. These data come from a study of T cell responses to AZD1222 COVID-19 vaccine. Produced via immunoSEQ multiplex PCR; TCRdb's table is partial and in-frame only. Of more than 110,000 clones listed, 90% were seen once; the top ten hold around 3.7%. The receptor was derived from an adult in good health. Here the sequenced sample was peripheral blood, taken on day 0 of AZD1222 vaccination.

The CDR3 region has the DNA TGCAGCGTGCCCTTTGCGGTAGATACGCAGTATTTT. Protein sequence: CSVPFAVDTQYF. The V gene is TRBV29-1, the J gene TRBJ2-3; D uncertain. Trimming took 6 bases from V and 5 from J, leaving 12 bases between them. Germline V gives CDR1 SQVTM, CDR2 ANQGSEA. This CDR3 region has 12 residues.